This passage covers 21 T cell receptor beta chains from one sample sequenced in a study of radiation and T cells in renal cell carcinoma. Time point noted: baseline pretreatment blood. Regarding treatment: 15 Gy SBRT to primary tumor, nephrectomy 4 weeks later. Generated by immunoSEQ multiplex PCR, the TCRdb table keeps only in-frame clones and is missing some. The repertoire holds tens of thousands of clones, with roughly three quarters as singletons. Sample: blood, taken from a patient whose treatment included radiotherapy and nephrectomy. These receptors were collected from a man in his 60s with renal cell carcinoma.

The V and J genes are TRBV5-1 and TRBJ1-2, with D maybe TRBD1 (6 bases). CDR1 is SGHRS and CDR2 is YFSETQ in the germline V gene. The CDR3 sequence is 16 residues long. Trimming removed 4 bases at V and 3 bases at J, with 19 bases between. The CDR3 spells CASSPASQGSYYGYTF. Here the CDR3 DNA reads TGCGCCAGCAGCCCCGCGAGTCAGGGGTCCTACTATGGCTACACCTTC.

This sequence joins TRBV7-3 and TRBJ2-1; D remains ambiguous. Germline assignment: CDR1 SGHTA and CDR2 FQGTGA. The CDR3 extends over 13 amino acids. V lost 3 bases and J lost 4, with 7 bases in between. The DNA for the CDR3 is TGTGCCAGCAGCTTGATGGGTTACAATGAGCAGTTCTTC. It encodes CASSLMGYNEQFF.

This clone has just a few counts. For the CDR3, the DNA is TGTGCCAGCACCCGGGGGGGGGCTGAGCCCTACAATGAGCAGTTCTTC. This encodes CASTRGGAEPYNEQFF. The gene calls are TRBV5-5 and TRBJ2-1; 8 nucleotides match TRBD2. The V gene's germline CDR1 is SGHKS and CDR2 YYEKEE (reference sequence). The CDR3 totals 16 residues. Trimming cost V 6 bases and J 2 bases; bases outside gene matches: 10.

The chain combines TRBV29-1 with TRBJ1-1; a weak D match, TRBD1 (5 bases). The CDR3 extends over 13 amino acids. Germline CDR1 reads SQVTM; CDR2 reads ANQGSEA. Trimming stripped 1 base from V and 5 bases from J, with 11 bases between. The CDR3, as DNA: TGCAGCGTTGAAGCAGGGTCTCGGACTGAAGCTTTCTTT. Protein sequence: CSVEAGSRTEAFF.

This chain's CDR3 is CASSSARGNGGYTF. The CDR3 nucleotides are TGTGCCAGCAGCTCGGCCCGGGGCAATGGTGGCTACACCTTC. The genes are TRBV6-1 and TRBJ1-2; perhaps TRBD1 as D (5 bases). From germline, CDR1 is MNHNS and CDR2 SASEGT. This CDR3 contains 14 residues. Trimming removed 6 bases from V and 7 bases from J, with 18 bases in between.

V and J are TRBV2 and TRBJ2-1, with no clear D. Trimming removed 4 bases at V and 0 bases at J, with 4 bases between. The CDR3 is made up of 13 amino acids. Germline values: CDR1 SNHLY, CDR2 FYNNEI. CDR3: CASSVGSYNEQFF. The CDR3 nucleotides read TGTGCCAGCAGTGTGGGCTCCTACAATGAGCAGTTCTTC.

At least ten counts were recorded for this clone. V and J are TRBV5-5 and TRBJ1-2, with D maybe TRBD1 (6 bases). The CDR3 runs to 14 residues. The V end was cut by 4 bases, the J end by 7 bases, with 17 bases between. The germline V gene encodes CDR1 SGHKS and CDR2 YYEKEE (reference sequence). The CDR3 DNA follows: TGTGCCAGCAGCCTTAATGGGGGCGTCGGTGGCTACACCTTC. It codes for CASSLNGGVGGYTF.

In this sample, this clone turned up once. The genes are TRBV13 and TRBJ2-3; 10 positions agree with TRBD2. CDR1 is PRHDT and CDR2 is FYEKMQ in the germline V gene (reference sequence). V shed 5 bases, J shed 0 bases, and the junction held 14 bases outside the gene matches. This CDR3 region has 19 residues. CDR3 bases: TGTGCCAGCAGCGCAAGCCTAGCGGGAGCTGGGATTAGCACAGATACGCAGTATTTT. Translation gives CASSASLAGAGISTDTQYF.

Only a few counts were recorded for this clone. The chain joins TRBV6-5 to TRBJ2-2; D is ambiguous. CDR1 is MNHEY and CDR2 is SVGAGI in the germline V gene. The length of the CDR3 is 13 residues. Trimming cost V 5 bases and J 7 bases, with 11 bases left between them. CDR3 loop: CASSTGSVGELFF. CDR3 nucleotides: TGTGCCAGCAGTACCGGCTCCGTCGGGGAGCTGTTTTTT.

The chain is built from TRBV10-3 and TRBJ1-4, with D possibly being TRBD1 (6 bases). The germline V gene has CDR1 ENHRY and CDR2 SYGVKD. The length of the CDR3 is 14 residues. Trimming stripped 3 bases from V and 5 bases from J, with 10 bases between. This CDR3 reads CAISDGGRNEKLFF. In DNA, the CDR3 is TGTGCCATCAGTGACGGGGGGCGCAATGAAAAACTGTTTTTT.

V gene TRBV5-6 combines with J gene TRBJ2-2; 7 nucleotides align to TRBD1. The CDR3 length is 16 residues. Trimming removed 2 bases from V and 0 bases from J; junction bases left unmatched: 4. Germline V gives CDR1 SGHDT, CDR2 YYEEEE. The CDR3 spells CASSFSGTANTGELFF. The CDR3 nucleotides read TGTGCCAGCAGCTTCTCCGGGACAGCGAACACCGGGGAGCTGTTTTTT.

The V gene is TRBV10-3, the J gene TRBJ2-2; the D is unclear. V was trimmed by 11 bases and J by 13 bases, leaving 11 bases between them. This CDR3 is built from 9 residues. Germline lookup yields CDR1 ENHRY and CDR2 SYGVKD. CDR3 in amino acids: CAPKAALFF. For the CDR3, the DNA is TGTGCCCCCAAGGCTGCGCTGTTTTTT.

The gene calls are TRBV5-4 and TRBJ2-3, with 9 bases lining up with TRBD1. J gave up 0 bases and V 4 bases, and 3 bases lay outside the gene matches. Germline CDR1 is SGHNT and CDR2 is YYREEE (reference sequence). CDR3 length: 15 amino acids. DNA of the CDR3: TGTGCCAGCAGCGTGGACAGGGGCAGCACAGATACGCAGTATTTT. It encodes CASSVDRGSTDTQYF. Variable domain in full (rest from reference TRBV5-4 and TRBJ2-3): ETGVTQSPTHLIKTRGQQVTLRCSSQSGHNTVSWYQQALGQGPQFIFQYYREEENGRGNFPPRFSGLQFPNYSSELNVNALELDDSALYLCASSVDRGSTDTQYFGPGTRLTVL.

The chain uses TRBV2 and TRBJ1-5, with 11 bases that match TRBD1. CDR1 is SNHLY and CDR2 is FYNNEI in the germline V gene. The CDR3 totals 16 residues. With 7 bases clipped from V and 0 bases from J, the junction kept 5 bases outside the gene matches. The CDR3 nucleotides read TGTGCCAGCAATTGGGACAGGGGGTATAGCAATCAGCCCCAGCATTTT. Translated, it gives CASNWDRGYSNQPQHF.

The chain is built from TRBV18 and TRBJ1-2; 8 bases are a match to TRBD1. The CDR3 has 15 amino acids. CDR1 and CDR2 from the germline V gene are KGHSH and LQKENI. After removal of 2 bases from V and 7 bases from J, the junction contained 9 bases not matched to a gene. In nucleotides, the CDR3 is TGTGCCAGCTCACCAAAGACAGGGGACAATCGTGGCTACACCTTC. Protein: CASSPKTGDNRGYTF.

In nucleotides, the CDR3 is TGTGCCTGGAGTAATGACAGATCGGGCTCCTACGAGCAGTACGTC. Protein product: CAWSNDRSGSYEQYV. The gene calls are TRBV30 and TRBJ2-7; the D gene is possibly TRBD1 (5 bases). V was trimmed by 2 bases and J by 0 bases, leaving 14 bases between them. CDR1 and CDR2 from the germline V gene are GTSNPN and SVGIG (reference sequence). CDR3 length equals 15 residues.

CDR3 loop: CAISGTGEVGLFSGNTIYF. CDR3 bases: TGTGCCATCAGCGGGACAGGGGAAGTAGGGCTGTTCTCTGGAAACACCATATATTTT. The rearrangement links TRBV10-3 to TRBJ1-3, with TRBD1 identical over 10 bases. The V segment lost 6 bases and the J segment 0 bases; nucleotides outside the gene matches: 14. Germline lookup yields CDR1 ENHRY and CDR2 SYGVKD. CDR3 size: 19 residues.

This chain uses TRBV27 with TRBJ2-5; unclear D gene. Trimming removed 1 base at V and 1 base at J, with 13 bases between. This CDR3 has 16 amino acids. In germline, CDR1 is MNHEY, CDR2 SMNVEV (reference sequence). CDR3 loop: CASSLFLGPPQETQYF. In nucleotides, the CDR3 is TGTGCCAGCAGTTTATTTCTTGGACCTCCCCAAGAGACCCAGTACTTC.

The V and J genes are TRBV7-6 and TRBJ1-5; 9 nucleotides match TRBD1. Germline V gene lookup returns CDR1 SGHVS and CDR2 FNYEAQ. The CDR3 length is 17 residues. Germline trimming cut 1 base from V and 7 bases from J; bases unmatched to any gene: 11. CDR3 region: CASSLERGGQGGQPQHF. Here the CDR3 DNA reads TGTGCCAGCAGCTTAGAGAGGGGGGGACAGGGTGGCCAGCCCCAGCATTTT.

The CDR3 protein is CASSQDRRGYTF. CDR3 in DNA: TGCGCCAGCAGCCAAGATCGACGAGGCTACACCTTC. This chain links TRBV4-1 with TRBJ1-2; D remains unclear. CDR3 length: 12 residues. CDR1 and CDR2 from the germline V gene are MGHRA and YSYEKL. V lost 0 bases to trimming and J lost 8 bases, with 7 bases between them.

There are a few counts of this clone. J is TRBJ1-2 and V is TRBV11-2; D is possibly TRBD1 (5 bases). This CDR3 region has 17 residues. CDR1 SGHAT and CDR2 FQNNGV come from the germline V gene. The V end lost 5 bases, the J end lost 0 bases, and 19 bases lay between the germline ends. CDR3 residues: CASSTLRGGVPNYGYTF. The CDR3 DNA is TGTGCCAGCAGCACCCTCCGTGGGGGAGTTCCTAACTATGGCTACACCTTC.